One sample yielded the 19 T cell receptor beta chains listed below, sequenced in a study of cytomegalovirus exposure and HLA in healthy donors. The PCR was carried out with 60 Vbeta primers and 13 Jbeta primers. Produced via immunoSEQ multiplex PCR; TCRdb's table is partial and in-frame only. Of about 140,000 clones listed, around 59% were seen once; the top ten hold about 1.8%. The sample taken for sequencing was PBMCs. These receptors were taken from a male donor in good health and CMV-seronegative.

The chain joins TRBV5-1 to TRBJ2-1, with TRBD2 matching 11 bases. Germline assignment: CDR1 SGHRS and CDR2 YFSETQ. This CDR3 has 14 residues. The J segment lost 8 bases and the V segment lost 2 bases, leaving 3 bases of the junction unmatched. The DNA of the CDR3 is TGCGCCAGCAGCTTCACTAGCGGGGGTCATGAGCAGTTCTTC. The encoded protein is CASSFTSGGHEQFF.

The chain couples TRBV28 to TRBJ2-3; 9 bases match TRBD2. J lost 3 bases, V lost 4 bases, and 5 bases had no gene match. The CDR3 has 15 amino acids. The V gene's germline CDR1 is MDHEN and CDR2 SYDVKM. CDR3 DNA sequence: TGTGCCAGCAGTTCGCGGGCGGGGGGGACAGATACGCAGTATTTT. Its translation: CASSSRAGGTDTQYF.

The chain combines TRBV6-5 with TRBJ2-3, with D tentatively TRBD2 (5 bases). Trimming removed 0 bases from V and 5 bases from J, with 15 bases in between. CDR1 and CDR2 (germline): MNHEY, SVGAGI. The CDR3 totals 16 residues. CDR3 coding DNA: TGTGCCAGCAGTTACTCTCTAGCCCCGAAGGTAGATACGCAGTATTTT. Its translation is CASSYSLAPKVDTQYF.

The CDR3 bases are TGTGCCAGCAGCTTATTCCGGACGGCAGGGGAAAACATTCAGTACTTC. This sequence encodes CASSLFRTAGENIQYF. This rearrangement joins TRBV7-2 to TRBJ2-4; maybe TRBD1 (6 bases). The CDR3 is made up of 16 amino acids. V lost 2 bases and J lost 5, with 16 bases in between. The germline gives CDR1 SGHTA, CDR2 FQGNSA. Based on the CDR3 plus reference TRBV7-2 and TRBJ2-4, the full variable domain is GAGVSQSPSNKVTEKGKDVELRCDPISGHTALYWYRQSLGQGLEFLIYFQGNSAPDKSGLPSDRFSAERTGGSVSTLTIQRTQQEDSAVYLCASSLFRTAGENIQYFGAGTRLSVL.

This clone was observed a few times. This rearrangement joins TRBV6-5 to TRBJ2-7; TRBD2 is a possible D gene (6 bases). Germline CDR1 MNHEY, CDR2 SVGAGI. The CDR3 length is 14 residues. Trimming took off 0 bases at V and 0 bases at J, with 6 bases between the two ends. The CDR3 DNA reads TGTGCCAGCAGTTACTCGGAGGGCTCCTACGAGCAGTACTTC. Encoded protein: CASSYSEGSYEQYF.

This rearrangement joins TRBV5-6 to TRBJ2-5; D may be TRBD2 (5 bases). Germline CDR1 and CDR2: SGHDT and YYEEEE. The CDR3 has 13 residues. The V and J ends lost 4 bases and 5 bases respectively, with 12 bases between them. Here the CDR3 DNA reads TGTGCCAGCAGCATACTAGTGCGCGAGACCCAGTACTTC. It specifies CASSILVRETQYF.

This clone was seen once. The chain recombines TRBV6-5 with TRBJ2-5, with D perhaps matching TRBD2 (6 bases). Germline V gene sequence: CDR1 MNHEY, CDR2 SVGAGI. The V gene lost 5 bases and the J gene lost 4 bases, with 11 bases spanning the gap. The CDR3 length is 13 residues. CDR3 bases: TGTGCCAGCAGTCTCCCCGGGGGAGAGACCCAGTACTTC. Protein: CASSLPGGETQYF.

J is TRBJ1-6 and V is TRBV29-1; 9 bases match TRBD1. CDR1 and CDR2 from the germline V gene are SQVTM and ANQGSEA. Germline trimming cut 6 bases from V and 8 bases from J; bases unmatched to any gene: 5. This CDR3 is built from 13 residues. CDR3 in amino acids: CSVGRDRDSPLHF. CDR3 nucleotides: TGCAGCGTCGGACGGGACAGGGATTCACCCCTCCACTTT.

This clone has a handful of counts. The V and J genes are TRBV6-5 and TRBJ1-6; D remains unclear. The V gene lost 3 bases and the J gene lost 7 bases, with 7 bases spanning the gap. Germline V gene data show CDR1 as MNHEY and CDR2 as SVGAGI. This CDR3 has 13 residues. The CDR3 DNA is TGTGCCAGCAGTTATCGGGGAAATTCACCCCTCCACTTT. This encodes CASSYRGNSPLHF.

In its sample, this clone was seen once. The gene calls are TRBV28 and TRBJ1-1, with 7 bases identical to TRBD1. CDR3 length equals 14 residues. Germline CDR1 reads MDHEN; CDR2 reads SYDVKM. With 5 bases clipped from V and 5 bases from J, the junction kept 8 bases outside the gene matches. CDR3 region: CASSPDRVGTEAFF. CDR3 nucleotides: TGTGCCAGCAGTCCCGACAGGGTTGGGACTGAAGCTTTCTTT.

The chain links TRBV30 to TRBJ1-6; D is possibly TRBD1 (6 bases). Looked up from germline, CDR1 is GTSNPN and CDR2 is SVGIG (reference sequence). CDR3 size: 13 residues. Deletions cut 4 bases from V and 6 bases from J, with 10 bases between. The CDR3 DNA follows: TGTGCCTGGACGGACAGACCTAATTCACCCCTCCACTTT. It specifies CAWTDRPNSPLHF.

The rearrangement joins TRBV27 to TRBJ2-7; TRBD1 might be the D (6 bases). The CDR3 contains 13 residues. V was shortened by 5 bases and J by 2 bases, with 10 bases between the two germline ends. The germline CDR1 and CDR2 sequences are MNHEY and SMNVEV (reference sequence). The CDR3 bases are TGTGCCAGCAGTCTGCACAGGGCCTACGAGCAGTACTTC. This sequence encodes CASSLHRAYEQYF.

The chain recombines TRBV7-8 with TRBJ1-1, with D possibly TRBD1 on 6 matching bases. The germline V gene has CDR1 SGHVS and CDR2 FQNEAQ. The CDR3 consists of 13 residues. Trimming took off 5 bases at V and 4 bases at J, with 11 bases between the two ends. The CDR3 protein is CASSIRQATEAFF. The CDR3 DNA follows: TGTGCCAGCAGCATCAGACAGGCCACTGAAGCTTTCTTT.

The chain uses TRBV7-8 and TRBJ2-7, with D possibly matching TRBD1 (5 bases). V was clipped by 5 bases and J by 2 bases, with 10 bases between them. The germline gives CDR1 SGHVS, CDR2 FQNEAQ. This CDR3 spans 13 amino acids. CDR3 sequence: CASSLGHPYEQYF. In nucleotides, the CDR3 is TGTGCCAGCAGCCTAGGACATCCCTACGAGCAGTACTTC.

This clone was observed once. The genes are TRBV7-9 and TRBJ2-4; the match to TRBD2 covers 13 bases. Germline V gene lookup returns CDR1 SEHNR and CDR2 FQNEAQ (reference sequence). The CDR3 has 18 amino acids. After removal of 5 bases from V and 4 bases from J, the junction contained 11 bases not matched to a gene. CDR3 loop: CASSARSLAGGQKNIQYF. CDR3 nucleotides: TGTGCCAGCAGCGCCCGATCACTAGCGGGGGGGCAGAAAAACATTCAGTACTTC. Using reference TRBV7-9 and TRBJ2-4 for the parts outside the CDR3, the full variable domain is DTGVSQNPRHKITKRGQNVTFRCDPISEHNRLYWYRQTLGQGPEFLTYFQNEAQLEKSRLLSDRFSAERPKGSFSTLEIQRTEQGDSAMYLCASSARSLAGGQKNIQYFGAGTRLSVL.

The chain uses TRBV4-3 and TRBJ2-2, with 8 bases matching TRBD1. V was clipped by 4 bases and J by 0 bases; unmatched bases: 16. Germline V gene lookup returns CDR1 LGHNA and CDR2 YSLEER. The CDR3 spans 20 residues. DNA for the CDR3: TGCGCCAGCAGCCGTCATGTATGGACAGGGCCTAACGCGAACACCGGGGAGCTGTTTTTT. It yields the protein CASSRHVWTGPNANTGELFF.

The chain combines TRBV5-1 with TRBJ1-5, with 7 bases fitting TRBD1. Unmatched junction bases numbered 9, after V lost 0 bases and J lost 6 bases. In germline, CDR1 is SGHRS, CDR2 YFSETQ. The CDR3 has 16 residues. CDR3 DNA sequence: TGCGCCAGCAGCTTGGTACCAGGGGGTTCTTTTCAGCCCCAGCATTTT. This gives the protein CASSLVPGGSFQPQHF.

This chain joins TRBV7-2 and TRBJ2-7, with unresolved D. V was pared by 1 base and J by 2 bases, with 15 bases between. CDR1 and CDR2 from the germline V gene are SGHTA and FQGNSA. The CDR3 has 16 amino acids. Written as DNA, the CDR3 is TGTGCCAGCAGCTTAGTAGGTGGCGGCCCGACCTACGAGCAGTACTTC. Translated, it gives CASSLVGGGPTYEQYF.

This CDR3 reads CASSFSSGGINVYNEQFF. CDR3 coding DNA: TGTGCCAGCAGCTTTTCTAGCGGGGGGATCAATGTCTACAATGAGCAGTTCTTC. The chain couples TRBV7-6 to TRBJ2-1; 11 bases agree with TRBD2. From germline, CDR1 is SGHVS and CDR2 FNYEAQ. CDR3 length: 18 amino acids. The ends lost 3 bases at V and 3 bases at J; junction bases unmatched: 10.